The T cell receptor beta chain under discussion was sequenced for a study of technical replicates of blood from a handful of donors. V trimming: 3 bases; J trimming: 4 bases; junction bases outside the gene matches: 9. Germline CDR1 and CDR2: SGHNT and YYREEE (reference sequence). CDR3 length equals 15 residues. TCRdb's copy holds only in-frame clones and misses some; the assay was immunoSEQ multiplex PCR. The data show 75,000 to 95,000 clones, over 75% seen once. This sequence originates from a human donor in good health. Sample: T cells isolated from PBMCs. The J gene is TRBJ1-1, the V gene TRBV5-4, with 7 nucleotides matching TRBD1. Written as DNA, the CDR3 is TGTGCCAGCAGCTCAAAAAGAGGGGGCTCCACTGAAGCTTTCTTT. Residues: CASSSKRGGSTEAFF.